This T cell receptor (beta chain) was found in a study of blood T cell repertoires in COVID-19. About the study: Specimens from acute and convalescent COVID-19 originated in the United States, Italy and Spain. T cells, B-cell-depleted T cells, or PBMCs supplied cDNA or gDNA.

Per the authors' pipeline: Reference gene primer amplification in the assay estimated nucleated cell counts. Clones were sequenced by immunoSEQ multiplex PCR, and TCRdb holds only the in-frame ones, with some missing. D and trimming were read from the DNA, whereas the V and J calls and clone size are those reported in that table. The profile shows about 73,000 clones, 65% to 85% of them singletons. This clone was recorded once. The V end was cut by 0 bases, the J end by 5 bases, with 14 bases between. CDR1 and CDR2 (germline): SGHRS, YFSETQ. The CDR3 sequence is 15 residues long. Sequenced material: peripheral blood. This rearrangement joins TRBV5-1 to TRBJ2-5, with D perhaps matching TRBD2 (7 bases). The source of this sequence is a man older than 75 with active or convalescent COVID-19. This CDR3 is CASSLEGGRYETQYF. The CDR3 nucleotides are TGCGCCAGCAGCTTGGAGGGGGGGCGGTATGAGACCCAGTACTTC.